One and the same sample provided the 2 T cell receptor beta chains below, sequenced in a study of control samples from healthy donors and cancer patients. Data came from immunoSEQ multiplex PCR; TCRdb stores just in-frame clones and leaves some out. The sample lists around 180,000 clones, 88% occurring once. Sequencing input: blood. The receptors shown here come from a woman in her thirties in good health.

This chain uses TRBV7-2 with TRBJ1-2; D is perhaps TRBD1 (6 bases). CDR3 length: 19 amino acids. Germline CDR1 reads SGHTA; CDR2 reads FQGNSA. The ends were cut back, 5 bases at V and 0 bases at J, with 25 bases in the middle. The CDR3 nucleotides read TGTGCCAGCAGCCAAAAAATCAGGGGCGGTTCGTCCTCTAACTATGGCTACACCTTC. Amino acids: CASSQKIRGGSSSNYGYTF.

This chain connects TRBV28 to TRBJ1-2; weak D call: TRBD1 (6 bases). Germline assignment: CDR1 MDHEN and CDR2 SYDVKM. V was trimmed by 5 bases and J by 2 bases, leaving 15 bases between them. This CDR3 contains 15 residues. The CDR3 reads CASSGKGRGNYGYTF. The DNA of the CDR3 is TGTGCCAGCAGTGGTAAGGGCAGGGGCAACTATGGCTACACCTTC.